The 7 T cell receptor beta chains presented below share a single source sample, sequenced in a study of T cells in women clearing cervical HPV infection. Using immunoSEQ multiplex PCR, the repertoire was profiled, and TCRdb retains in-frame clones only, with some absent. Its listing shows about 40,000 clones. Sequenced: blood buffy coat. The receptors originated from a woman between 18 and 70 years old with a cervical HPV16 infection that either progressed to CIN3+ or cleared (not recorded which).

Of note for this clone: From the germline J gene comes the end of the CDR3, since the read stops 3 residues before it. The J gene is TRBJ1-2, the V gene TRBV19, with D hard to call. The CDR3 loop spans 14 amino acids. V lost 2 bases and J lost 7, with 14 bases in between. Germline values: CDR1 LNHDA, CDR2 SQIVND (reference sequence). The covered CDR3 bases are TGTGCCAGTAGTATACAAGGGCAAGGTGGTGGC. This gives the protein CASSIQGQGGG. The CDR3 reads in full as CASSIQGQGGGYTF. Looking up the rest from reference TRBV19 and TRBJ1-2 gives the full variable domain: DGGITQSPKYLFRKEGQNVTLSCEQNLNHDAMYWYRQDPGQGLRLIYYSQIVNDFQKGDIAEGYSVSREKKESFPLTVTSAQKNPTAFYLCASSIQGQGGGYTFGSGTRLTVV.

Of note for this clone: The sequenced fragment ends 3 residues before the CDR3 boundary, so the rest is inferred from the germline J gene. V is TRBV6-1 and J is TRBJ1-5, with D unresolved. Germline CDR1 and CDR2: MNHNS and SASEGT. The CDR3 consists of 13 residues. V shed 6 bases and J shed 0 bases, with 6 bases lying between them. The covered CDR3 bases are TGTGCCAGCAGGGAATATAGCAATCAGCCC. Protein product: CASREYSNQP. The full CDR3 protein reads CASREYSNQPQHF.

The CDR3 sequence is CASSFYGGAYEQFF. CDR3 DNA, as far as it was read: TGTGCCAGCAGCTTTTACGGGGGGGCATATGAG. The V and J genes are TRBV7-8 and TRBJ2-1, with TRBD2 matching over 8 bases. The sequenced fragment ends 3 residues before the CDR3 boundary, so the rest is inferred from the germline J gene. The CDR3 is 14 amino acids. J gave up 8 bases and V 3 bases, and 6 bases lay outside the gene matches. CDR1 is SGHVS and CDR2 is FQNEAQ in the germline V gene. The full variable domain, completed using reference TRBV7-8 and TRBJ2-1, is GAGVSQSPRYKVAKRGQDVALRCDPISGHVSLFWYQQALGQGPEFLTYFQNEAQLDKSGLPSDRFFAERPEGSVSTLKIQRTQQEDSAVYLCASSFYGGAYEQFFGPGTRLTVL.

The CDR3 protein is CASSTGPPPDTQYF. The sequenced part of the CDR3 DNA is TGTGCCAGTAGTACGGGTCCGCCCCCAGATACG. The rearrangement joins TRBV19 to TRBJ2-3, with D uncertain. The read comes to an end 3 residues before the CDR3 does, leaving the germline J gene to fill in the end. Germline V lookup: CDR1 LNHDA, CDR2 SQIVND (reference sequence). V was clipped by 4 bases and J by 4 bases, with 12 bases between them. The CDR3 runs 14 residues.

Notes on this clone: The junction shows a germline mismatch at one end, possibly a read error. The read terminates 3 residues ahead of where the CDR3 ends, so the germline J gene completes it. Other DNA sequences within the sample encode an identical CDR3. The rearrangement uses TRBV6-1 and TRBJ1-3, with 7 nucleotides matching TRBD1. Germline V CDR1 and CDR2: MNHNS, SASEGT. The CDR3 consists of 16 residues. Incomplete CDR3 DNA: TGTGCCAGCAGTGAAAAGTATAGGGGGCCAGGAAACACG. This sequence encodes CASSEKYRGPGNT. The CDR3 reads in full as CASSEKYRGPGNTIYF.

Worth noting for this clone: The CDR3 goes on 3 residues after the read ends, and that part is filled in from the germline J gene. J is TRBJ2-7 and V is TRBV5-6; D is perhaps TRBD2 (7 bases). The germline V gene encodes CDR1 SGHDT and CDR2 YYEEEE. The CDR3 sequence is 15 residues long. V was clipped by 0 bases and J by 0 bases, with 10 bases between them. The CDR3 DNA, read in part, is TGTGCCAGCAGCTTGGGGGCGGGGGCCTCCTACGAG. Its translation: CASSLGAGASYE. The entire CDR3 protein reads CASSLGAGASYEQYF.

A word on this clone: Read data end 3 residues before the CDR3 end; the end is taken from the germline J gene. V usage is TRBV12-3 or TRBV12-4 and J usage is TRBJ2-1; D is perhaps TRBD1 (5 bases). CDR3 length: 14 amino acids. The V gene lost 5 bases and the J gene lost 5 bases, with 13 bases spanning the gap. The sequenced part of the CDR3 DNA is TGTGCCAGCAGTACCATGGGGCTCAACAATGAG. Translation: CASSTMGLNNE. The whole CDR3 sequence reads CASSTMGLNNEQFF.